This TCR beta chain was recovered during a study of shared clonotypes between healthy human individuals. The table came from immunoSEQ multiplex PCR; TCRdb's copy has only in-frame clones and leaves some out. Of fewer than 2.5 million clones in the sample, 93% were seen once. Trimming removed 3 bases from V and 12 bases from J, with 15 bases in between. The CDR3 extends over 13 amino acids. Germline V gives CDR1 LNHDA, CDR2 SQIVND (reference sequence). The rearrangement uses TRBV19 and TRBJ2-1; possibly TRBD1 for D (5 bases). Source material: naive CD4+ T cells from PBMCs. The subset was: CD45RA+ positively selected. This TCR came from a man between 18 and 29 years old in good health. Some clones in this sample may be carry-over from other donors' samples. The CDR3 DNA reads TGTGCCAGTAGTATGTACCGGCAGGGTGGGCAGTTCTTC. It is translated as CASSMYRQGGQFF.